The 8 T cell receptor beta chains listed next were all sequenced from one sample in a study of blood T cells in healthy people across ages. A second PCR, run for 7 to 11 cycles, used a sample-barcoded 5' primer plus a J-beta primer mix. TCRdb processed the 5' RACE reads anew with MiXCR; each CDR3 protein has one entry. The sample has hundreds of thousands of distinct CDR3 sequences; 55% to 65% are singletons. The sequencing input was blood. These receptors were taken from a man aged 30 to 39 in good health.

The chain recombines TRBV10-3 with TRBJ1-4; D is undetermined. This CDR3 comprises 13 residues. Trimming shortened V by 6 bases and J by 3 bases, and 8 bases separated the two germline ends. Germline V gene lookup returns CDR1 ENHRY and CDR2 SYGVKD. CDR3 in amino acids: CAIRPDSNEKLFF. Written as DNA, the CDR3 is TGTGCCATCAGGCCCGATTCTAATGAAAAACTGTTTTTT.

The chain uses TRBV29-1 and TRBJ2-3, with 14 nucleotides matching TRBD2. This CDR3 spans 15 amino acids. J was trimmed by 4 bases and V by 7 bases; bases with no gene match: 7. Germline CDR1 is SQVTM and CDR2 is ANQGSEA. The chain's CDR3 is CSARLAGGPADTQYF. The CDR3 DNA sequence: TGCAGCGCCCGACTAGCGGGGGGGCCTGCAGATACGCAGTATTTT.

This clonotype has only one observation. V gene TRBV20-1 combines with J gene TRBJ1-2; 8 bases line up with TRBD1. CDR1 and CDR2 from the germline V gene are DFQATT and SNEGSKA (reference sequence). The V segment lost 0 bases and the J segment 2 bases; nucleotides outside the gene matches: 5. This CDR3 is 15 amino acids long. The chain's CDR3 is CSARDGQGANYGYTF. The CDR3 region has the DNA TGCAGTGCTAGAGATGGACAGGGAGCAAACTATGGCTACACCTTC.

This clonotype showed up just once. At one of its ends the junction is not consistent with the germline gene, which may arise from a read error. The chain links TRBV5-1 to TRBJ2-1; 9 bases are shared with TRBD1. The germline CDR1 and CDR2 sequences are SGHRS and YFSETQ. The CDR3 runs 18 residues. The CDR3 nucleotides are TGCGCCAACAGCTTGGAGATTAGGGGGGGGACAGGGAAGAATGAGCAGTTCTTC. Its protein is CANSLEIRGGTGKNEQFF.

J is TRBJ2-2 and V is TRBV3-1; D is unresolved. Germline CDR1 LGHDT, CDR2 YNNKEL (reference sequence). Trimming removed 0 bases from V and 5 bases from J, with 7 bases in between. The CDR3 has 14 residues. Here the CDR3 DNA reads TGTGCCAGCAGCCAAGATAAAGGAACCGGGGAGCTGTTTTTT. It is translated as CASSQDKGTGELFF.

This clonotype was found a few times. The CDR3 DNA sequence: TGCGCCAGCAGCTTGGGGATGGCGGGGGCCCAAGAGACCCAGTACTTC. Amino acid sequence: CASSLGMAGAQETQYF. This chain uses TRBV5-1 with TRBJ2-5; the D gene is possibly TRBD2 (7 bases). Germline assignment: CDR1 SGHRS and CDR2 YFSETQ. The CDR3 runs 16 residues. V was clipped by 0 bases and J by 1 base, with 13 bases between them.

This sequence joins TRBV20-1 and TRBJ1-5; D is unresolved. The CDR3 runs 10 residues. Germline V gives CDR1 DFQATT, CDR2 SNEGSKA (reference sequence). The V and J ends lost 6 bases and 4 bases respectively, with 4 bases between them. The CDR3 is CSAKNQPQHF. As DNA, the CDR3 is TGCAGTGCCAAAAATCAGCCCCAGCATTTT.

The chain is built from TRBV7-2 and TRBJ2-5; unclear D gene. Germline V gene sequence: CDR1 SGHTA, CDR2 FQGNSA. Trimming stripped 1 base from V and 1 base from J, with 10 bases between. This CDR3 comprises 15 residues. This CDR3 reads CASSLVLGPQETQYF. CDR3 coding DNA: TGTGCCAGCAGCTTAGTTCTGGGTCCCCAAGAGACCCAGTACTTC.